A selection of T cell receptor beta chains follows, all from one sample in a study of blood T cell repertoires in COVID-19. Generated by immunoSEQ multiplex PCR, the TCRdb table keeps only in-frame clones and is missing some. The sample includes just under 350,000 clones, roughly 90% of them seen just once. The sequencing sample was made of peripheral blood. These TCRs come from a woman aged 65 to 85 with COVID-19, enrolled during active disease. CDR3s include the opening cysteine and the closing phenylalanine or tryptophan. The order of the fields is clone size, J gene, V gene, D gene, CDR3 DNA, CDR3 protein. The D gene is left open where the match is weak. For some rows the clone size is stated as once, few or many, or as a class when expanded; others skip it.

clone_size: NA; j_call: TRBJ1-2; v_call: TRBV9; d_call: NA; cdr3_nt: TGTGCCAGCGGGGGCGGAAATAACTATGGCTACACCTTC; cdr3_aa: CASGGGNNYGYTF
clone_size: NA; j_call: TRBJ2-3; v_call: TRBV5-6; d_call: TRBD1; cdr3_nt: TGTGCCAGCAGCTTGCCGGACAGGGGCACGCAGTATTTT; cdr3_aa: CASSLPDRGTQYF
clone_size: NA; j_call: TRBJ2-3; v_call: TRBV2; d_call: TRBD2; cdr3_nt: TGTGCCAGCAGTTTTAGCGGGGGGTTGGATACGCAGTATTTT; cdr3_aa: CASSFSGGLDTQYF
clone_size: NA; j_call: TRBJ2-5; v_call: TRBV2; d_call: NA; cdr3_nt: TGTGCCAGCACCCCGAGAAACAGTCGACCGCAAGAGACCCAGTACTTC; cdr3_aa: CASTPRNSRPQETQYF
clone_size: NA; j_call: TRBJ1-6; v_call: TRBV4-2; d_call: TRBD1; cdr3_nt: TGTGCCAGCAGAGGTACAGGGGGAGATTATAATTCACCCCTCCACTTT; cdr3_aa: CASRGTGGDYNSPLHF
clone_size: NA; j_call: TRBJ1-2; v_call: TRBV7-2; d_call: NA; cdr3_nt: TGTGCCAGCAGCTGGACAGATACTAACTATGGCTACACCTTC; cdr3_aa: CASSWTDTNYGYTF
clone_size: NA; j_call: TRBJ1-4; v_call: TRBV19; d_call: NA; cdr3_nt: TGTGCCAGTAGTATCCCGGGACTCCGAAAAGAAAAACTGTTTTTT; cdr3_aa: CASSIPGLRKEKLFF
clone_size: NA; j_call: TRBJ2-2; v_call: TRBV29-1; d_call: TRBD1; cdr3_nt: TGCAGCGTTGGGACAGGGTTAAGCACCGGGGAGCTGTTTTTT; cdr3_aa: CSVGTGLSTGELFF
clone_size: once; j_call: TRBJ2-5; v_call: TRBV10-2; d_call: NA; cdr3_nt: TGCGCCAGCAGTGCTAGAGAGACCCAGTACTTC; cdr3_aa: CASSARETQYF
clone_size: NA; j_call: TRBJ2-6; v_call: TRBV13; d_call: TRBD1; cdr3_nt: TGTGCCAGCAGCTCGGGACAGCACTTCTCTGGGGCCAACGTCCTGACTTTC; cdr3_aa: CASSSGQHFSGANVLTF
clone_size: NA; j_call: TRBJ1-5; v_call: TRBV28; d_call: TRBD1; cdr3_nt: TGTGCCAGCAGTTTATCCGGGACAGGGTATCAGCCCCAGCATTTT; cdr3_aa: CASSLSGTGYQPQHF
clone_size: NA; j_call: TRBJ1-5; v_call: TRBV24-1; d_call: NA; cdr3_nt: TGTGCCACCAGTGATTCCGGACAGTCTAGCAATCAGCCCCAGCATTTT; cdr3_aa: CATSDSGQSSNQPQHF
clone_size: once; j_call: TRBJ1-6; v_call: TRBV5-4; d_call: NA; cdr3_nt: TGTGCCAGCAGCTTGACAGGGATTAATTCACCCCTCCACTTT; cdr3_aa: CASSLTGINSPLHF
clone_size: NA; j_call: TRBJ2-1; v_call: TRBV11-2; d_call: TRBD1; cdr3_nt: TGTGCCAGCAGCTTAGAAGGACAGGGCCACTACAATGAGCAGTTCTTC; cdr3_aa: CASSLEGQGHYNEQFF
clone_size: NA; j_call: TRBJ2-2; v_call: TRBV6-2/TRBV6-3; d_call: NA; cdr3_nt: TGTGCCAGCAGCCTAGGGTGGGGCAGCGGGGAGCTGTTTTTT; cdr3_aa: CASSLGWGSGELFF
clone_size: NA; j_call: TRBJ1-1; v_call: TRBV29-1; d_call: TRBD1; cdr3_nt: TGCAGCGTTACCACCCAGGGGGCAAATACTGAAGCTTTCTTT; cdr3_aa: CSVTTQGANTEAFF
clone_size: NA; j_call: TRBJ1-1; v_call: TRBV19; d_call: NA; cdr3_nt: TGTGCCAGTAGTATGACACACTTGAACACTGAAGCTTTCTTT; cdr3_aa: CASSMTHLNTEAFF
clone_size: NA; j_call: TRBJ2-5; v_call: TRBV30; d_call: NA; cdr3_nt: TGTGCCTGGAGTAGGGGGTCTATGGGGGAGACCCAGTACTTC; cdr3_aa: CAWSRGSMGETQYF
clone_size: NA; j_call: TRBJ2-3; v_call: TRBV7-6; d_call: TRBD2; cdr3_nt: TGTGCCAGCAGCTTCTCCCTGGGCGGGGAGGGGACAGATACGCAGTATTTT; cdr3_aa: CASSFSLGGEGTDTQYF
clone_size: NA; j_call: TRBJ1-1; v_call: TRBV5-6; d_call: NA; cdr3_nt: TGTGCCAGCAGCTTGACAGGTGAAGGGGACACTGAAGCTTTCTTT; cdr3_aa: CASSLTGEGDTEAFF
clone_size: NA; j_call: TRBJ1-1; v_call: TRBV28; d_call: NA; cdr3_nt: TGTGCCAGCAGTCAGGGGAGGGAGAACACTGAAGCTTTCTTT; cdr3_aa: CASSQGRENTEAFF
clone_size: once; j_call: TRBJ2-1; v_call: TRBV30; d_call: TRBD2; cdr3_nt: TGTGCCTGGAGTGTACGAAGGACTAGCATCGGTGAGCAGTTCTTC; cdr3_aa: CAWSVRRTSIGEQFF
clone_size: few; j_call: TRBJ1-1; v_call: TRBV5-1; d_call: NA; cdr3_nt: TGCGCCAGCAGCCGGGAGGTCAACTTGAACACTGAAGCTTTCTTT; cdr3_aa: CASSREVNLNTEAFF
clone_size: NA; j_call: TRBJ2-7; v_call: TRBV24-1; d_call: NA; cdr3_nt: TGTGCCACCTTTCAGGGGAGCTACGAGCAGTACTTC; cdr3_aa: CATFQGSYEQYF
clone_size: once; j_call: TRBJ2-5; v_call: TRBV5-1; d_call: TRBD2; cdr3_nt: TGCGCCAGCAGCTTCCCGACTAGCGGGGGGTCCCAAGAGACCCAGTACTTC; cdr3_aa: CASSFPTSGGSQETQYF
clone_size: NA; j_call: TRBJ2-3; v_call: TRBV7-9; d_call: TRBD1; cdr3_nt: TGTGCCAGCAGCTTGACAGGGACAAGTGATACGCAGTATTTT; cdr3_aa: CASSLTGTSDTQYF
clone_size: NA; j_call: TRBJ1-5; v_call: TRBV3-1/TRBV3-2; d_call: TRBD1; cdr3_nt: TGTGCCAGCAGCCAAGACCTCTCAGGGGGGCAGCCCCAGCATTTT; cdr3_aa: CASSQDLSGGQPQHF
clone_size: NA; j_call: TRBJ1-6; v_call: TRBV6-5; d_call: TRBD1; cdr3_nt: TGTGCCAGCAGTTACTTGACAGGGGGTCAGAATTCACCCCTCCACTTT; cdr3_aa: CASSYLTGGQNSPLHF
clone_size: NA; j_call: TRBJ2-1; v_call: TRBV9; d_call: TRBD2; cdr3_nt: TGTGCCAGCAGCGCAGGGACTAGTGGTTACAATGAGCAGTTCTTC; cdr3_aa: CASSAGTSGYNEQFF
clone_size: once; j_call: TRBJ1-6; v_call: TRBV19; d_call: NA; cdr3_nt: TGTGCCAGTAGTCTACAGGGTGGGGATTCACCCCTCCACTTT; cdr3_aa: CASSLQGGDSPLHF
clone_size: NA; j_call: TRBJ1-2; v_call: TRBV7-9; d_call: NA; cdr3_nt: TGTGCCAGCAGCTCATTCACTGGTTTCCATGGCTACACCTTC; cdr3_aa: CASSSFTGFHGYTF
clone_size: NA; j_call: TRBJ1-5; v_call: TRBV2; d_call: NA; cdr3_nt: TGTGCCAGCAGTGAATCGGCAGGGTGGAATCAGCCCCAGCATTTT; cdr3_aa: CASSESAGWNQPQHF
clone_size: once; j_call: TRBJ1-4; v_call: TRBV24-1; d_call: NA; cdr3_nt: TGTGCCACCAGTGTGGCTGAGGTTCGCACGAATGAAAAACTGTTTTTT; cdr3_aa: CATSVAEVRTNEKLFF
clone_size: NA; j_call: TRBJ2-7; v_call: TRBV2; d_call: NA; cdr3_nt: TGTGCCAGCAGTGATCCCGGGACAACCCCTCCCTACGAGCAGTACTTC; cdr3_aa: CASSDPGTTPPYEQYF